Listed below are T cell receptor beta chains from one sample, sequenced in a study of blood T cells in healthy people across ages. Using its own MiXCR run on the 5' RACE reads, TCRdb lists one record per CDR3 protein. The repertoire has some 690,000 distinct CDR3 sequences, about 20% of them found once; the top ten carry about 22%. Sequencing used blood. Receptor source: a man in his sixties or seventies in good health. Each CDR3 is given with its conserved first and last residue. Each record gives: V gene, J gene, clone size, D gene, CDR3 DNA, CDR3 protein. A D gene is named only where the DNA matches it firmly. Only some rows state a clone size, as once, few, many or a class for expanded clones.

v_gene: TRBV10-2
j_gene: TRBJ2-5
abundance: -
d_gene: -
CDR3nt: TGCGCCAGCAGTGAGTTCAGGACTCTGACCCAGTACTTC
CDR3aa: CASSEFRTLTQYF

v_gene: TRBV5-5
j_gene: TRBJ2-1
abundance: few
d_gene: TRBD2
CDR3nt: TGTGCCAGCAGCTCCCCCCGACTAGCGGGGGGGCCACACAATGAGCAGTTCTTC
CDR3aa: CASSSPRLAGGPHNEQFF

v_gene: TRBV20-1
j_gene: TRBJ2-3
abundance: -
d_gene: -
CDR3nt: TGCAGTGCTAGAGATCCCCGGTCCACAGATACGCAGTATTTT
CDR3aa: CSARDPRSTDTQYF

v_gene: TRBV11-2
j_gene: TRBJ1-1
abundance: few
d_gene: -
CDR3nt: TGTGCCAGCAGCTTAATCCCGGGAGGGTTCGACACTGTAGCTTTCTTT
CDR3aa: CASSLIPGGFDTVAFF

v_gene: TRBV29-1
j_gene: TRBJ1-1
abundance: -
d_gene: TRBD1
CDR3nt: TGCAGCGTTGGGGACAGGGGGGAACTAAACACTGAAGCTTTCTTT
CDR3aa: CSVGDRGELNTEAFF

v_gene: TRBV4-2
j_gene: TRBJ1-6
abundance: -
d_gene: TRBD1
CDR3nt: TGTGCCAGCAGCCCCGAATCGACAGGGGGAAATTCACCCCTCCACTTT
CDR3aa: CASSPESTGGNSPLHF

v_gene: TRBV6-6
j_gene: TRBJ2-3
abundance: -
d_gene: -
CDR3nt: TGTGCCAGCAGTTGCCTGATGGGGGGGCGAACTAGCACAGATACGCAGTATTTT
CDR3aa: CASSCLMGGRTSTDTQYF

v_gene: TRBV20-1
j_gene: TRBJ2-3
abundance: -
d_gene: TRBD1
CDR3nt: TGCAGTGCTAGAGACAGGGGGTCTTTGGTAGATACGCAGTATTTT
CDR3aa: CSARDRGSLVDTQYF

v_gene: TRBV7-9
j_gene: TRBJ1-2
abundance: few
d_gene: -
CDR3nt: TGTGCCAGCAGCTACGGGACAAATGGCTACACCTTC
CDR3aa: CASSYGTNGYTF

v_gene: TRBV28
j_gene: TRBJ1-6
abundance: -
d_gene: TRBD1
CDR3nt: TGTGCCAGCACAGGGGGAGCGGACTCACCCCTCCACTTT
CDR3aa: CASTGGADSPLHF

v_gene: TRBV7-9
j_gene: TRBJ2-5
abundance: -
d_gene: -
CDR3nt: TGTGCCAGCAGGATTCAGGTGGGGGAGACCCAGTACTTC
CDR3aa: CASRIQVGETQYF

v_gene: TRBV10-2
j_gene: TRBJ2-7
abundance: few
d_gene: TRBD2
CDR3nt: TGCGCCAGCAGGGAAATAGCTAGCGGCTACGAGCAGTACTTC
CDR3aa: CASREIASGYEQYF

v_gene: TRBV7-9
j_gene: TRBJ2-7
abundance: -
d_gene: TRBD1
CDR3nt: TGTGCCAGCAGCCTGGGACAGGTCCCCTACGAGCAGTACTTC
CDR3aa: CASSLGQVPYEQYF

v_gene: TRBV6-6
j_gene: TRBJ1-2
abundance: -
d_gene: -
CDR3nt: TGTGCCAGCAGTCCCGCGACAGAGAGATATGGCTACACCTTC
CDR3aa: CASSPATERYGYTF

v_gene: TRBV25-1
j_gene: TRBJ1-2
abundance: many
d_gene: -
CDR3nt: TGTGCCAGCAGTGAAGGGCAGGCTGGGAAGAATGGCTACACCTTC
CDR3aa: CASSEGQAGKNGYTF

v_gene: TRBV5-7
j_gene: TRBJ2-5
abundance: few
d_gene: -
CDR3nt: TGTGCCAGCAGCACCACCTCTCCCCCGTACTTC
CDR3aa: CASSTTSPPYF

v_gene: TRBV6-2/TRBV6-3
j_gene: TRBJ1-5
abundance: few
d_gene: -
CDR3nt: TGTGCCAGCACCGACTGGGTCAATCAGCCCCAGCATTTT
CDR3aa: CASTDWVNQPQHF

v_gene: TRBV5-5
j_gene: TRBJ1-2
abundance: few
d_gene: -
CDR3nt: TGTGCCAGCAGCACGGGAGGGGGGATCAGCTATGGCTACACCTTC
CDR3aa: CASSTGGGISYGYTF

v_gene: TRBV7-3
j_gene: TRBJ2-3
abundance: -
d_gene: -
CDR3nt: TGTGCCAGCAGCTTTAGCGGCCAAACAACAGATACGCAGTATTTT
CDR3aa: CASSFSGQTTDTQYF

v_gene: TRBV7-9
j_gene: TRBJ2-1
abundance: few
d_gene: -
CDR3nt: TGTGCCAGCAGCTTAACAACTAGCTACAATGAGCAGTTCTTC
CDR3aa: CASSLTTSYNEQFF

v_gene: TRBV20-1
j_gene: TRBJ1-2
abundance: few
d_gene: -
CDR3nt: TGCAGTGCTAGTCTCGGCAGGAATGGCTACACCTTC
CDR3aa: CSASLGRNGYTF

v_gene: TRBV12-3/TRBV12-4
j_gene: TRBJ1-2
abundance: many
d_gene: TRBD1
CDR3nt: TGTGCCAGCAGTAGGGGACAGTCATATGGCTACACCTTC
CDR3aa: CASSRGQSYGYTF

v_gene: TRBV5-5
j_gene: TRBJ1-3
abundance: -
d_gene: TRBD1
CDR3nt: TGTGCCAGTGACAGGGACGGAAACACCATATATTTT
CDR3aa: CASDRDGNTIYF

v_gene: TRBV12-3/TRBV12-4
j_gene: TRBJ1-1
abundance: many
d_gene: TRBD1
CDR3nt: TGTGCCAGCAGGTCAGGACAGGGGCTTGAAGCTTTCTTT
CDR3aa: CASRSGQGLEAFF

v_gene: TRBV6-2/TRBV6-3
j_gene: TRBJ2-5
abundance: -
d_gene: -
CDR3nt: TGTGCCAGCAGTTACCGGGGCAACCTGGAGACCCAGTACTTC
CDR3aa: CASSYRGNLETQYF

v_gene: TRBV5-1
j_gene: TRBJ1-3
abundance: -
d_gene: TRBD1
CDR3nt: TGCGCCAGCAGCCTGGGGACAGACCTGGATTACTCTGGAAACACCATATATTTT
CDR3aa: CASSLGTDLDYSGNTIYF

v_gene: TRBV6-6
j_gene: TRBJ2-7
abundance: few
d_gene: TRBD1
CDR3nt: TGTGCCAGCAGTAGACTCACAGGGGTCGAGCAGTACTTC
CDR3aa: CASSRLTGVEQYF

v_gene: TRBV5-1
j_gene: TRBJ2-3
abundance: -
d_gene: TRBD2
CDR3nt: TGCGCCAGCAGCTTGATGCCAGCGGGAGTATTGGCAGATACGCAGTATTTT
CDR3aa: CASSLMPAGVLADTQYF

v_gene: TRBV10-3
j_gene: TRBJ2-1
abundance: -
d_gene: TRBD2
CDR3nt: TGTGCCACCAGCGGGCTAGCGGAAGACAATGAGCAGTTCTTC
CDR3aa: CATSGLAEDNEQFF

v_gene: TRBV9
j_gene: TRBJ1-1
abundance: once
d_gene: -
CDR3nt: TGTGCCAGCAGCGTAGGGGATAGGGCTGAAGCTTTCTTT
CDR3aa: CASSVGDRAEAFF

v_gene: TRBV6-6
j_gene: TRBJ1-1
abundance: few
d_gene: TRBD1
CDR3nt: TGTGCCAGCGATCTCGGGACAGGGGGCTGGGTTGAAGCTTTCTTT
CDR3aa: CASDLGTGGWVEAFF

v_gene: TRBV7-9
j_gene: TRBJ2-2
abundance: -
d_gene: TRBD2
CDR3nt: TGTGCCAGCAGCTCCGGACTAGCCATATCGTCCGGGGAGCTGTTTTTT
CDR3aa: CASSSGLAISSGELFF

v_gene: TRBV18
j_gene: TRBJ1-1
abundance: -
d_gene: -
CDR3nt: TGTGCCAGCTCACCACAACGGGGTACTGAAGCTTTCTTT
CDR3aa: CASSPQRGTEAFF

v_gene: TRBV20-1
j_gene: TRBJ2-6
abundance: -
d_gene: -
CDR3nt: TGCAGTGCTATAAAGTCTGGGGCCAACGTCCTGACTTTC
CDR3aa: CSAIKSGANVLTF

v_gene: TRBV6-5
j_gene: TRBJ1-3
abundance: -
d_gene: TRBD1
CDR3nt: TGTGCCAGCAGTTACGGACAGGGGGCTAACACCATATATTTT
CDR3aa: CASSYGQGANTIYF

v_gene: TRBV6-5
j_gene: TRBJ2-5
abundance: few
d_gene: -
CDR3nt: TGTGCCAGCAGTTACAGAGGCTGGGACGCTCGGGGTTACAATGAGCAGCTCTTC
CDR3aa: CASSYRGWDARGYNEQLF

v_gene: TRBV9
j_gene: TRBJ2-1
abundance: -
d_gene: TRBD1
CDR3nt: TGTGCCAGCAGCGTAATTGGGACAGCTAATGAGCAGTTCTTC
CDR3aa: CASSVIGTANEQFF

v_gene: TRBV6-1
j_gene: TRBJ2-1
abundance: -
d_gene: -
CDR3nt: TGTGCCACCGCCCAGGGTTGGATAGACTCCTACAATGAGCAGTTCTTC
CDR3aa: CATAQGWIDSYNEQFF

v_gene: TRBV20-1
j_gene: TRBJ1-1
abundance: few
d_gene: -
CDR3nt: TGCAGTGCTTGTAAACAGGGACTAGGCACTGAAGCTTTCTTT
CDR3aa: CSACKQGLGTEAFF

v_gene: TRBV27
j_gene: TRBJ2-6
abundance: -
d_gene: -
CDR3nt: TGTGCCAGCACCCCACGAGGTGCCAACGTCCTGACTTTC
CDR3aa: CASTPRGANVLTF

v_gene: TRBV12-3/TRBV12-4
j_gene: TRBJ1-1
abundance: -
d_gene: -
CDR3nt: TGTGCCAGCAGTTCCCGGGCCACTGAAGCTTTCTTT
CDR3aa: CASSSRATEAFF

v_gene: TRBV12-3/TRBV12-4
j_gene: TRBJ2-3
abundance: -
d_gene: TRBD1
CDR3nt: TGTGCCAGTAGACGTAGGGGGCGCGAAGATACGCAGTATTTT
CDR3aa: CASRRRGREDTQYF

v_gene: TRBV7-8
j_gene: TRBJ2-5
abundance: -
d_gene: TRBD2
CDR3nt: TGTGCCAGCAGCTTGCCCTGGGGGGGAGAGACCCAGTACTTC
CDR3aa: CASSLPWGGETQYF

v_gene: TRBV4-1
j_gene: TRBJ2-7
abundance: -
d_gene: -
CDR3nt: TGCGCCAGCAGCCAAGGGAGTAGCGGAGTTGCCTACGAGCAGTACTTC
CDR3aa: CASSQGSSGVAYEQYF

v_gene: TRBV6-5
j_gene: TRBJ2-3
abundance: -
d_gene: -
CDR3nt: TGTGCCAGCAGTTACCAATCGACGGGGGTAGCGATTAGCACAGATACGCAGTATTTT
CDR3aa: CASSYQSTGVAISTDTQYF

v_gene: TRBV5-1
j_gene: TRBJ2-2
abundance: few
d_gene: TRBD2
CDR3nt: TGCGCCAGCAGCATGAGCGGGCTAGCGGACACCGGGGAGCTGTTTTTT
CDR3aa: CASSMSGLADTGELFF

v_gene: TRBV29-1
j_gene: TRBJ2-3
abundance: few
d_gene: TRBD2
CDR3nt: TGCAGCGCACCGGGGGGGCCTGTGACAGATACGCAGTATTTT
CDR3aa: CSAPGGPVTDTQYF

v_gene: TRBV6-5
j_gene: TRBJ1-2
abundance: few
d_gene: -
CDR3nt: TGTGCCAGCAGGAGGGACGGATCGATAGCCTATGGCTACACCTTC
CDR3aa: CASRRDGSIAYGYTF